Listed below are T cell receptor beta chains from one sample, sequenced in a study of metastatic and nonmetastatic thyroid tumors. TCRdb re-processed the PCR reads through MiXCR. The sample comprises about 35,000 clones, about 31% of which are singletons, and 7.8% rests with the top ten. Sequenced sample: blood. Source of these receptors: a female donor with papillary thyroid cancer or a benign thyroid nodule (not recorded which). Some clones in this sample may be carry-over from other donors' samples. CDR3s leave out the opening cysteine and the closing phenylalanine or tryptophan. Fields, in order: CDR3 length, J gene, V gene, CDR3 protein.

cdr3_length: 13
j_call: TRBJ2-1
v_call: TRBV20-1
cdr3_aa: SARSHRDRDDEQF

cdr3_length: 12
j_call: TRBJ2-6
v_call: TRBV9
cdr3_aa: ASREDSGANVLT

cdr3_length: 16
j_call: TRBJ2-3
v_call: TRBV5-1
cdr3_aa: ASSLNPAVGGDTDTQY

cdr3_length: 15
j_call: TRBJ2-6
v_call: TRBV27
cdr3_aa: ASSPSFLGAGANVLT

cdr3_length: 13
j_call: TRBJ1-1
v_call: TRBV5-8
cdr3_aa: ASSLEWDGNTEAF

cdr3_length: 10
j_call: TRBJ2-7
v_call: TRBV29-1
cdr3_aa: SVALAFGEQY

cdr3_length: 13
j_call: TRBJ1-5
v_call: TRBV6-1
cdr3_aa: ASSEAWTEHQPQH

cdr3_length: 11
j_call: TRBJ2-5
v_call: TRBV12-5
cdr3_aa: ASGTDRGRTQY

cdr3_length: 11
j_call: TRBJ2-7
v_call: TRBV12-3/TRBV12-4
cdr3_aa: ASRDDSYYEQY

cdr3_length: 14
j_call: TRBJ1-1
v_call: TRBV2
cdr3_aa: ASSGRGTHINTEAF

cdr3_length: 8
j_call: TRBJ2-7
v_call: TRBV7-6
cdr3_aa: ASAAVEQY

cdr3_length: 10
j_call: TRBJ1-2
v_call: TRBV28
cdr3_aa: ASSTHSYGYT

cdr3_length: 14
j_call: TRBJ1-2
v_call: TRBV14
cdr3_aa: ASSQSGGYLDYGYT

cdr3_length: 13
j_call: TRBJ1-5
v_call: TRBV6-1
cdr3_aa: ASSEETGSNQPQH

cdr3_length: 14
j_call: TRBJ2-7
v_call: TRBV6-2/TRBV6-3
cdr3_aa: ASSYSSQGSGYEQY

cdr3_length: 13
j_call: TRBJ2-7
v_call: TRBV27
cdr3_aa: ASSSPGQGSYEQY

cdr3_length: 12
j_call: TRBJ2-1
v_call: TRBV7-3
cdr3_aa: ASSLALAVNEQF

cdr3_length: 11
j_call: TRBJ2-1
v_call: TRBV7-3
cdr3_aa: ASSPGHLNEQF

cdr3_length: 10
j_call: TRBJ2-2
v_call: TRBV30
cdr3_aa: AWSVGSGELF

cdr3_length: 12
j_call: TRBJ1-5
v_call: TRBV12-3/TRBV12-4
cdr3_aa: DSSPDRAFPPQH

cdr3_length: 12
j_call: TRBJ2-7
v_call: TRBV7-2
cdr3_aa: ASGRGWTFYEQY

cdr3_length: 12
j_call: TRBJ1-4
v_call: TRBV6-1
cdr3_aa: ASSGTGRGEKLF

cdr3_length: 10
j_call: TRBJ1-2
v_call: TRBV20-1
cdr3_aa: SVTTGNYGYT

cdr3_length: 13
j_call: TRBJ2-5
v_call: TRBV7-2
cdr3_aa: ASSAKAGGRETQY

cdr3_length: 14
j_call: TRBJ2-7
v_call: TRBV19
cdr3_aa: ASSPIDRTQTYEQY

cdr3_length: 15
j_call: TRBJ2-7
v_call: TRBV28
cdr3_aa: ASSFGAGAFSSYEQY

cdr3_length: 14
j_call: TRBJ2-1
v_call: TRBV20-1
cdr3_aa: SADRPGGQTNNEQF

cdr3_length: 14
j_call: TRBJ2-1
v_call: TRBV10-3
cdr3_aa: AIRMSAGVGENEQF

cdr3_length: 10
j_call: TRBJ1-4
v_call: TRBV7-2
cdr3_aa: ASSTGVEKLF

cdr3_length: 11
j_call: TRBJ2-3
v_call: TRBV6-2/TRBV6-3
cdr3_aa: ASTYRGPDTQY

cdr3_length: 10
j_call: TRBJ1-2
v_call: TRBV3-1
cdr3_aa: ASSQATDGYT

cdr3_length: 13
j_call: TRBJ2-1
v_call: TRBV9
cdr3_aa: ASSASGTSANEQF

cdr3_length: 13
j_call: TRBJ2-6
v_call: TRBV6-1
cdr3_aa: ASSSAPAGANFLT

cdr3_length: 11
j_call: TRBJ1-6
v_call: TRBV6-1
cdr3_aa: ASTTGCQSPLH

cdr3_length: 16
j_call: TRBJ1-2
v_call: TRBV30
cdr3_aa: AWSGTTHTGERNYGYT

cdr3_length: 13
j_call: TRBJ2-1
v_call: TRBV11-2
cdr3_aa: ASTKTRSSYNEQF

cdr3_length: 12
j_call: TRBJ1-1
v_call: TRBV19
cdr3_aa: ASSPPRARTEAF

cdr3_length: 11
j_call: TRBJ2-3
v_call: TRBV6-1
cdr3_aa: ASSEGQLDTQY

cdr3_length: 12
j_call: TRBJ1-2
v_call: TRBV6-1
cdr3_aa: ASSRDLEDYGYT

cdr3_length: 10
j_call: TRBJ1-2
v_call: TRBV6-9
cdr3_aa: ASVLGLEGYT

cdr3_length: 12
j_call: TRBJ2-2
v_call: TRBV30
cdr3_aa: AWSVGPNTGELF

cdr3_length: 11
j_call: TRBJ2-5
v_call: TRBV7-2
cdr3_aa: ASSPSGQETQY

cdr3_length: 12
j_call: TRBJ1-3
v_call: TRBV6-1
cdr3_aa: ASSPSASGNTIY

cdr3_length: 13
j_call: TRBJ1-3
v_call: TRBV6-1
cdr3_aa: ASCRQLSSGNTIY

cdr3_length: 11
j_call: TRBJ1-1
v_call: TRBV11-2
cdr3_aa: ASSPGGGSEAF

cdr3_length: 16
j_call: TRBJ2-7
v_call: TRBV6-1
cdr3_aa: ASSDFLYGPRESYEQY

cdr3_length: 12
j_call: TRBJ1-1
v_call: TRBV20-1
cdr3_aa: RASRQGVETEAF

cdr3_length: 10
j_call: TRBJ2-7
v_call: TRBV30
cdr3_aa: AWRDSSYEQY

cdr3_length: 14
j_call: TRBJ2-5
v_call: TRBV5-4
cdr3_aa: ASSWGGSGVQETQY

cdr3_length: 9
j_call: TRBJ1-2
v_call: TRBV20-1
cdr3_aa: SARYYSGNT

cdr3_length: 11
j_call: TRBJ1-1
v_call: TRBV2
cdr3_aa: ATKNTGNTEAF

cdr3_length: 13
j_call: TRBJ2-1
v_call: TRBV2
cdr3_aa: ASRDTSGALDEQF